What follows describes a single TCR beta chain. What it recognizes is unknown. The record originates from a study of a mutant IDH1 vaccine in newly diagnosed glioma. Study overall: Either 4-6 weeks after radiotherapy alone or alongside temozolomide, vaccination was begun. Treated patients were roughly 62% male, roughly 40% female, mean age approximately 42 years. Therapy received beforehand was radiotherapy, temozolomide, or both, with most patients given both.

The table came from immunoSEQ multiplex PCR; TCRdb's copy has only in-frame clones and leaves some out. The data hold tens of thousands of clones, with about 70% observed a single time. Whole-study findings and limits: Any relationship between pseudoprogression and changes in top peripheral T cell clonotypes seemed absent.

V shed 3 bases and J shed 4 bases, with 6 bases lying between them. The CDR3 contains 13 residues. Germline assignment: CDR1 MNHEY and CDR2 SMNVEV (reference sequence). As to time point: week 11, during vaccination. A 20-mer mutant IDH1 peptide at 300 ug was injected subcutaneously with topical imiquimod. This TCR came from a man between 18 and 35 years old with glioma. Some clones in this sample may be carry-over from other donors' samples. This specimen was peripheral blood mononuclear cells (PBMCs), taken from a glioma patient whose treatment included an IDH1 peptide vaccine. The V gene is TRBV27, the J gene TRBJ2-2; unclear D gene. The CDR3 sequence: CASSLHTTGELFF. CDR3 coding DNA: TGTGCCAGCAGTTTGCACACCACCGGGGAGCTGTTTTTT.